This is a list of T cell receptor beta chains from one sample in a study of beta chain features in type 1 diabetes. Data came from immunoSEQ multiplex PCR; TCRdb stores just in-frame clones and leaves some out. Here the sample spans around 160,000 clones, around 9% being singletons. The material sequenced was central memory CD4+ T cells from blood. All receptors derive from a woman between 25 and 40 years old with type 1 diabetes. The CDR3 runs from the conserved cysteine through the conserved F or W. Each record gives: CDR3 protein, D gene, V gene. D genes are given only for firm matches.

CDR3aa: CASSLQGQYGSYEQYF
d_gene: .
v_gene: TRBV25-1

CDR3aa: CAWGTGMNTEAFF
d_gene: TRBD1
v_gene: TRBV30

CDR3aa: CASKRGLSTDTQYF
d_gene: .
v_gene: TRBV6-5

CDR3aa: CASSSLERDNEQFF
d_gene: .
v_gene: TRBV7-8

CDR3aa: CASSPKRGLAEQYF
d_gene: .
v_gene: TRBV18

CDR3aa: CASRFGLIHYGYTF
d_gene: .
v_gene: TRBV28

CDR3aa: CASSPTNRANTEAFF
d_gene: .
v_gene: TRBV5-1

CDR3aa: CASSLRTSFQDTQYF
d_gene: TRBD2
v_gene: TRBV27

CDR3aa: CASSLGTSGRGDTQYF
d_gene: TRBD2
v_gene: TRBV5-4

CDR3aa: CASSPGTGQQGSPLHF
d_gene: TRBD1
v_gene: TRBV18

CDR3aa: CAFHEGLAGHEQFF
d_gene: TRBD2
v_gene: TRBV30

CDR3aa: CATSRDFLSRLAGEETQYF
d_gene: TRBD2
v_gene: TRBV15

CDR3aa: CASSPTGQNTIYF
d_gene: .
v_gene: TRBV7-8

CDR3aa: CSAGGQGGSGYTF
d_gene: TRBD1
v_gene: TRBV29-1

CDR3aa: CASTPLGGGGTDTQYF
d_gene: .
v_gene: TRBV27

CDR3aa: CAISDSGSQETQYF
d_gene: TRBD2
v_gene: TRBV10-3

CDR3aa: CASSSQGASYEQYF
d_gene: TRBD1
v_gene: TRBV5-4

CDR3aa: CASSLDRLNTGELFF
d_gene: .
v_gene: TRBV19

CDR3aa: CAWRLTGYGYTF
d_gene: TRBD1
v_gene: TRBV30

CDR3aa: CASSWGQPDEQYF
d_gene: TRBD1
v_gene: TRBV5-6

CDR3aa: CASSLAGAGANVLTF
d_gene: .
v_gene: TRBV11-2

CDR3aa: CASSFGQNYGYTF
d_gene: .
v_gene: TRBV7-9

CDR3aa: CASSVNRWSTEAFF
d_gene: .
v_gene: TRBV9

CDR3aa: CASSYTPYRGTEAFF
d_gene: TRBD1
v_gene: TRBV5-6

CDR3aa: CASSLVSTEETQYF
d_gene: .
v_gene: TRBV5-1

CDR3aa: CASTPGGRGYEQYF
d_gene: .
v_gene: TRBV6-1

CDR3aa: CASTNPTGLEQYF
d_gene: .
v_gene: TRBV6-5

CDR3aa: CASSPTWDSYGYTF
d_gene: TRBD1
v_gene: TRBV7-2

CDR3aa: CASSIPPGLGTDTQYF
d_gene: TRBD2
v_gene: TRBV19

CDR3aa: CASSMGQVGSYEQYF
d_gene: .
v_gene: TRBV4-2

CDR3aa: CASSLQLASTDTQYF
d_gene: TRBD2
v_gene: TRBV13

CDR3aa: CASSYSVGVTYEQYF
d_gene: .
v_gene: TRBV6-5

CDR3aa: CASSLRTAGANVLTF
d_gene: .
v_gene: TRBV14

CDR3aa: CASRLGQGSYNEQFF
d_gene: TRBD1
v_gene: TRBV28

CDR3aa: CASSLSGSHQNEQFF
d_gene: TRBD2
v_gene: TRBV7-8

CDR3aa: CASSLGPSGGDIQYF
d_gene: TRBD2
v_gene: TRBV11-2

CDR3aa: CASSGQRESTDTQYF
d_gene: TRBD2
v_gene: TRBV5-4